These T cell receptor beta chains were read from a single sample in a study of identifying expanded T cells in peripheral blood. Sequencing was performed with immunoSEQ multiplex PCR; in TCRdb, only in-frame clones are kept and a portion is missing. In the table there are about 130,000 clones, approximately 86% of which are singletons. Sequencing was done on a sample of blood. These receptors all come from a person between 18 and 75 years old in good health. Both conserved end residues are part of each CDR3. Clone size is shown for a subset of rows, as once, few, many or a class of expanded clone.

V: TRBV10-3
size: .
CDR3: CAISERLAGRTDTQYF

V: TRBV19
size: .
CDR3: CASSILRGEQYF

V: TRBV19
size: .
CDR3: CASKQWTGEGKLFF

V: TRBV6-5
size: .
CDR3: CASSYRVAENYEQYF

V: TRBV7-3
size: .
CDR3: CASSSDPSYEQYF

V: TRBV2
size: .
CDR3: CASSAGSFSNQPQHF

V: TRBV7-9
size: .
CDR3: CASSSQAILMGELFF

V: TRBV12-2
size: .
CDR3: CASRLALKTGYEQYF

V: TRBV11-2
size: .
CDR3: CASSFTGSSGTQYF

V: TRBV11-2
size: once
CDR3: CASGFPEVNGNTIYF

V: TRBV19
size: .
CDR3: CASSKAAQGNTEAFF

V: TRBV7-9
size: once
CDR3: CATRGSQNTIYF

V: TRBV7-3
size: .
CDR3: CASSKWRNTEAFF

V: TRBV6-1
size: .
CDR3: CASSDSLATNEKLFF

V: TRBV6-1
size: .
CDR3: CASSEGHLAKNIQYF

V: TRBV7-6
size: .
CDR3: CASSLTARDEQFF

V: TRBV7-2
size: few
CDR3: CASSLAAEPYEQYF

V: TRBV7-2
size: .
CDR3: CASSQSYGEETQYF

V: TRBV14
size: .
CDR3: CASSQERAFGYTF

V: TRBV2
size: .
CDR3: CASSPRGPSGRDGANVLTF

V: TRBV28
size: .
CDR3: CASSSRGYEQYF

V: TRBV11-2
size: once
CDR3: CASSFQDRYTDTQYF

V: TRBV2
size: .
CDR3: CASSDPAGSLQFF

V: TRBV2
size: .
CDR3: CASSDPGQPQHF

V: TRBV19
size: .
CDR3: CASSMQGRFYGYTF

V: TRBV29-1
size: few
CDR3: CSVGSPRRVSEAFF

V: TRBV5-4
size: .
CDR3: CASTMGQGVTGELFF

V: TRBV19
size: .
CDR3: CASSHRGSYGYTF

V: TRBV11-2
size: .
CDR3: CASSSNRDKGLQSTDTQYF

V: TRBV6-6
size: .
CDR3: CASSYEAGRNTGELFF

V: TRBV11-1
size: .
CDR3: CASVGTVTNTEAFF

V: TRBV4-3
size: .
CDR3: CASSQVPPPGNEKLFF

V: TRBV9
size: .
CDR3: CAGNSGEFYEQYF

V: TRBV5-8
size: .
CDR3: CASSATGLLYEQYF

V: TRBV28
size: .
CDR3: CASRVLADQETQYF

V: TRBV18
size: .
CDR3: CASSPKGTGASWEQYF

V: TRBV5-1
size: once
CDR3: CASSLGQDEQYF

V: TRBV27
size: few
CDR3: CASSLRGRGYGYTF

V: TRBV7-3
size: few
CDR3: CASSYTVASAPGELFF

V: TRBV25-1
size: .
CDR3: CASSEWAGSYEQYF

V: TRBV6-5
size: .
CDR3: CASSKVGNTEAFF

V: TRBV7-9
size: .
CDR3: CASSRRDSSYEQYF

V: TRBV7-2
size: .
CDR3: CASSLSTRTEYGYTF

V: TRBV29-1
size: few
CDR3: CSARGQGEIGYTF

V: TRBV18
size: few
CDR3: CASSPMDMSGNTIYF

V: TRBV11-2
size: once
CDR3: CASSLPWAGTDTQYF

V: TRBV6-1
size: .
CDR3: CASSEARGRSTYNEQFF

V: TRBV4-3
size: few
CDR3: CASSQDRENTEAFF

V: TRBV5-1
size: .
CDR3: CASSLVGRGSYNEQFF

V: TRBV19
size: .
CDR3: CASSIRQAVQPQHF

V: TRBV19
size: .
CDR3: CASSTGGALADTQYF

V: TRBV7-8
size: .
CDR3: CASTTTGSNIQYF

V: TRBV5-1
size: .
CDR3: CASMNHRDIKSDTQYF